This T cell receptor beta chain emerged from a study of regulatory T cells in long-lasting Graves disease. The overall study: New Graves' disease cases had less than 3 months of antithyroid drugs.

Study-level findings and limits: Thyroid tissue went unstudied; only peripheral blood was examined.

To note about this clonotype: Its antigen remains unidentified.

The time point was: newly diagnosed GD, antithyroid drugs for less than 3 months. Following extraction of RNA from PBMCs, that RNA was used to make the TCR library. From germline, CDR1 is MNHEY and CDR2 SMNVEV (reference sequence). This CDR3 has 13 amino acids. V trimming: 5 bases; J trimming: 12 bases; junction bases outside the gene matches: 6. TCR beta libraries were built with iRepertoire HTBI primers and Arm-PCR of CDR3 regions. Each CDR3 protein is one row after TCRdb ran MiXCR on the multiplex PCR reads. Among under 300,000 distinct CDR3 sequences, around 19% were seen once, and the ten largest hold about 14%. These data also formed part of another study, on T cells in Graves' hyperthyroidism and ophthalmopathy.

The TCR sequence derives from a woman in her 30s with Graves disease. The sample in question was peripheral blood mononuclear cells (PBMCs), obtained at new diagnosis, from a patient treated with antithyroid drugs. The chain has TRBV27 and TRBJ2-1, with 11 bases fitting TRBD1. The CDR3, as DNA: TGTGCCAGCAGTCCGGACAGGGGGCAGGTGCAGTTCTTC. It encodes CASSPDRGQVQFF.